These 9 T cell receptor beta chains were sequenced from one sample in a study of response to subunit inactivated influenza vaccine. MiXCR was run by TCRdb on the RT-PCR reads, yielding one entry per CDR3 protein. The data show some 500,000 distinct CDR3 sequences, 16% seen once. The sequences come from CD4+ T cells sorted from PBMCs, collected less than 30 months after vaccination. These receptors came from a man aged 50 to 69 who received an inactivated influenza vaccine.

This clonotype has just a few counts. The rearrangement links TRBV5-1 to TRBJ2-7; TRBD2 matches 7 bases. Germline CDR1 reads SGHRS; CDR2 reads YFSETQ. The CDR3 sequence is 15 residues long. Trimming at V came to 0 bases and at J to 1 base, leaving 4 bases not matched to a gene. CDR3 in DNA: TGCGCCAGCAGCTTGGCCCTCGGGGGGTCCTACGAGCAGTACTTC. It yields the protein CASSLALGGSYEQYF.

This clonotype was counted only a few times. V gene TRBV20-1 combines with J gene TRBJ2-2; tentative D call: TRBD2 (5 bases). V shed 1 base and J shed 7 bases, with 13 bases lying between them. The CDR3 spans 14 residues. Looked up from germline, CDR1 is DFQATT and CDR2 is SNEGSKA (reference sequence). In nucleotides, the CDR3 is TGCAGTGCTAGAGTATCTAGCTCCGGCGGGGAGCTGTTTTTT. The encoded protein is CSARVSSSGGELFF.

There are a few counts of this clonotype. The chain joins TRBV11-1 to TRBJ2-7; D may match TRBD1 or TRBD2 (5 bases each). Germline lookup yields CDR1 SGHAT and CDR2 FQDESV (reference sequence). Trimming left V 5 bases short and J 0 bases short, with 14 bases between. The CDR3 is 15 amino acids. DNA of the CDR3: TGTGCCAGCAGCATCCGGGGCGCAAGCTCCTACGAGCAGTACTTC. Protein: CASSIRGASSYEQYF. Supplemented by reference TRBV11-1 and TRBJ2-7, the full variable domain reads EAEVAQSPRYKITEKSQAVAFWCDPISGHATLYWYRQILGQGPELLVQFQDESVVDDSQLPKDRFSAERLKGVDSTLKIQPAELGDSAMYLCASSIRGASSYEQYFGPGTRLTVT.

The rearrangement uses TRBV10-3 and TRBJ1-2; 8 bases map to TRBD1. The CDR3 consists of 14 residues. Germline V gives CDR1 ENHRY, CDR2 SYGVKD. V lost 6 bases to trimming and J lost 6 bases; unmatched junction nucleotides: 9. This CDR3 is CAISPRGPSDGYTF. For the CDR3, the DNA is TGTGCCATCAGCCCCAGGGGGCCTTCGGATGGCTACACCTTC.

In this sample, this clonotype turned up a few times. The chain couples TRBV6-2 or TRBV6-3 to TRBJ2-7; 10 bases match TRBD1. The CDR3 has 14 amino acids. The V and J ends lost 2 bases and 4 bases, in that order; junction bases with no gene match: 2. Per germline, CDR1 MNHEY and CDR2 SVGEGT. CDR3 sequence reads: CASSYPGQGYEQYF. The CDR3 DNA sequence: TGTGCCAGCAGTTACCCGGGACAGGGGTACGAGCAGTACTTC.

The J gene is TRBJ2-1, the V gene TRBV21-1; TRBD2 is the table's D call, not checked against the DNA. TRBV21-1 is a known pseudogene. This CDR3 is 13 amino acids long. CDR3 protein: CASIRLADNEQFF. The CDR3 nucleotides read TGTGCCAGCATTAGGCTAGCGGACAATGAGCAGTTCTTC.

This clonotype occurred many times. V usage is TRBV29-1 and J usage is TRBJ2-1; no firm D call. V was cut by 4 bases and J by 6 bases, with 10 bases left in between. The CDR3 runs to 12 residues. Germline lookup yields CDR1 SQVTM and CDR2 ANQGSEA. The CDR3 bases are TGCAGCGTTGTAGAATCGCGCAATGAGCAGTTCTTC. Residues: CSVVESRNEQFF.

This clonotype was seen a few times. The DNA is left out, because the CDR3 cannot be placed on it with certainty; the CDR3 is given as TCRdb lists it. The CDR3 sequence is CASTFGPGTDTQYF. This chain connects TRBV7-2 to TRBJ2-3; the table's D call, TRBD1, was not checked against the DNA. Termini included, the CDR3 measures 14 amino acids. CDR1 is SGHTA, CDR2 FQGNSA, per germline.

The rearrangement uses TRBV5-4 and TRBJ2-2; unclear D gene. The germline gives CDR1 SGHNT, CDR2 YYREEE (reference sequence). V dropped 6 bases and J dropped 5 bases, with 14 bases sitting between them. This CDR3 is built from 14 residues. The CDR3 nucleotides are TGTGCCAGCACCTACTTAGGGAAAACCGGGGAGCTGTTTTTT. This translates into CASTYLGKTGELFF.